Following are 32 T cell receptor beta chains from one sample sequenced in a study of T cells in Graves' hyperthyroidism and ophthalmopathy. RNA transcripts provided the source from which TCR beta CDR3 regions were amplified. A first-round RT-PCR of the TCR CDR3 used the HTBI primer set. Each CDR3 protein is one row after TCRdb ran MiXCR on the multiplex PCR reads. The sample includes 650,000 to 850,000 distinct CDR3 sequences, around a sixth of them seen just once. Material: blood. These receptors were taken from a woman aged 50 to 60 with Graves' hyperthyroidism that later progressed to Graves' ophthalmopathy.

The rearrangement links TRBV7-6 to TRBJ1-5, with D maybe TRBD1 (5 bases). Looked up from germline, CDR1 is SGHVS and CDR2 is FNYEAQ. V was cut by 1 base and J by 4 bases, with 11 bases left in between. This CDR3 contains 15 residues. In nucleotides, the CDR3 is TGTGCCAGCAGCTTAGTCCGAGGGGCAAATCAGCCCCAGCATTTT. Protein: CASSLVRGANQPQHF.

Many counts were recorded for this clonotype. The chain employs TRBV7-3 and TRBJ2-3; D uncertain. Germline V lookup: CDR1 SGHTA, CDR2 FQGTGA. The CDR3 totals 13 residues. V dropped 6 bases and J dropped 6 bases, with 13 bases sitting between them. The CDR3 spells CASSQTHKDTQYF. In nucleotides, the CDR3 is TGTGCCAGCAGTCAAACGCATAAGGATACGCAGTATTTT.

The chain employs TRBV19 and TRBJ1-6, with D uncertain. The CDR3 has 14 amino acids. Germline values: CDR1 LNHDA, CDR2 SQIVND (reference sequence). The germline V and J ends were trimmed by 3 bases and 4 bases, with 7 bases remaining between them. The CDR3 region is CASSIEQYNSPLHF. CDR3 in DNA: TGTGCCAGTAGTATCGAACAGTATAATTCACCCCTCCACTTT.

This clonotype was recorded at least ten times. The rearrangement links TRBV5-8 to TRBJ2-7, with 7 bases matching TRBD1. The V and J ends lost 7 bases and 3 bases, in that order; junction bases with no gene match: 13. Germline assignment: CDR1 SGHTS and CDR2 YDEGEE. This CDR3 is built from 15 residues. CDR3 loop: CASSFSGDRFYEQYF. The CDR3 bases are TGTGCCAGCTCCTTCTCAGGGGACAGATTCTACGAGCAGTACTTC.

In this sample, this clonotype turned up many times. V and J are TRBV3-1 and TRBJ1-2; D gene ambiguous. Germline V CDR1 and CDR2: LGHDT, YNNKEL (reference sequence). This CDR3 region has 15 residues. Trimming left V 1 base short and J 0 bases short, with 9 bases between. The CDR3 nucleotides are TGTGCCAGCAGCCAAGTTCACACCCCTAACTATGGCTACACCTTC. Translated, it gives CASSQVHTPNYGYTF.

The table lists this clonotype with a few counts. The V call is TRBV11-3, the J call TRBJ2-5, with 7 bases aligning to TRBD2. The trim removed 5 bases at V and 4 bases at J, leaving 4 bases unmatched. CDR1 is SGHNT, CDR2 YENEEA, per germline. The CDR3 has 13 residues. The CDR3 reads CASSTREVETQYF. The CDR3 DNA is TGTGCCAGCAGCACCCGGGAGGTAGAGACCCAGTACTTC.

This clonotype was counted between two and nine times. CDR3 bases: TGTGCCAGCAGCGCCGGGACTAGCTTAACCTACAATGAGCAGTTCTTC. Its translation is CASSAGTSLTYNEQFF. The chain has TRBV5-8 and TRBJ2-1; 9 bases map to TRBD2. From germline, CDR1 is SGHTS and CDR2 YDEGEE. V gave up 4 bases and J gave up 2 bases; unmatched junction bases: 7. CDR3 length: 16 residues.

V gene TRBV18 combines with J gene TRBJ2-7, with D possibly matching TRBD1 (5 bases). The V and J ends lost 1 base and 2 bases respectively, with 15 bases between them. The length of the CDR3 is 16 residues. Germline CDR1 reads KGHSH; CDR2 reads LQKENI. Written as DNA, the CDR3 is TGTGCCAGCTCACCACGCGCTCTTGAGACAGCCTACGAGCAGTACTTC. Its translation is CASSPRALETAYEQYF.

There are many counts of this clonotype. The chain is built from TRBV20-1 and TRBJ2-7; D is unclear. This CDR3 is built from 14 residues. V was shortened by 3 bases and J by 4 bases, with 16 bases between the two germline ends. CDR1 and CDR2 (germline): DFQATT, SNEGSKA (reference sequence). This chain's CDR3 is CSASNDLTRYEQYF. In nucleotides, the CDR3 is TGCAGTGCTAGTAACGACCTGACGAGGTACGAGCAGTACTTC.

The chain recombines TRBV3-1 with TRBJ2-1; TRBD2 agrees at 9 bases. V lost 2 bases and J lost 7; bases outside the gene matches: 6. Germline CDR1 reads LGHDT; CDR2 reads YNNKEL (reference sequence). The CDR3 length is 15 residues. Here the CDR3 reads CASSQFAGGTNEQFF. CDR3 sequence (DNA): TGTGCCAGCAGCCAATTTGCGGGGGGGACGAATGAGCAGTTCTTC.

J is TRBJ1-1 and V is TRBV12-5, with D possibly TRBD1 on 5 matching bases. Germline V gene lookup returns CDR1 LGHNT and CDR2 FRNRAP. The CDR3 spans 16 residues. V dropped 6 bases and J dropped 0 bases, with 17 bases sitting between them. CDR3 sequence reads: CASGPSAGPVNTEAFF. The CDR3 DNA follows: TGTGCTAGTGGGCCTTCGGCGGGACCGGTGAACACTGAAGCTTTCTTT.

V usage is TRBV5-6 and J usage is TRBJ2-5; D gene unclear. This CDR3 is 15 amino acids long. Germline assignment: CDR1 SGHDT and CDR2 YYEEEE. V was pared by 1 base and J by 0 bases, with 10 bases between. In DNA form, the CDR3 reads TGTGCCAGCAGCTTGCTCGGACGCCACCAAGAGACCCAGTACTTC. It codes for CASSLLGRHQETQYF.

This clonotype was detected many times. In DNA form, the CDR3 reads TGTGCCAGCAGCTTAGAGGGCAGGGAGCACGGGGAGCTGTTTTTT. Translated: CASSLEGREHGELFF. The chain carries TRBV11-2 and TRBJ2-2; D is tentatively TRBD1 or TRBD2 (5 bases each). The ends were cut back, 0 bases at V and 7 bases at J, with 12 bases in the middle. CDR1 and CDR2 from the germline V gene are SGHAT and FQNNGV. This CDR3 region has 15 residues. Full variable domain (remainder filled in from reference TRBV11-2 and TRBJ2-2): EAGVAQSPRYKIIEKRQSVAFWCNPISGHATLYWYQQILGQGPKLLIQFQNNGVVDDSQLPKDRFSAERLKGVDSTLKIQPAKLEDSAVYLCASSLEGREHGELFFGEGSRLTVL.

The chain is built from TRBV5-1 and TRBJ2-1; tentatively, D is TRBD2 (6 bases). V was pared by 3 bases and J by 5 bases, with 18 bases between. The V gene's germline CDR1 is SGHRS and CDR2 YFSETQ. This CDR3 comprises 16 residues. The DNA for the CDR3 is TGCGCCAGCAGCTCGTGGGGGGAGTCGGTAGACAATGAGCAGTTCTTC. It codes for CASSSWGESVDNEQFF.

CDR3 amino acids: CASSLTGGAGQPQHF. The CDR3 DNA follows: TGTGCCAGCAGCTTAACGGGGGGCGCGGGTCAGCCCCAGCATTTT. This chain connects TRBV7-3 to TRBJ1-5, with D perhaps matching TRBD1 (6 bases). Germline CDR1 is SGHTA and CDR2 is FQGTGA. The CDR3 is 15 residues long. V shed 0 bases and J shed 6 bases, with 12 bases lying between them.

The V gene is TRBV28, the J gene TRBJ2-5; D might be TRBD2 (7 bases). Trimming removed 7 bases from V and 4 bases from J, with 16 bases in between. Germline CDR1 is MDHEN and CDR2 is SYDVKM. The CDR3 consists of 14 residues. This CDR3 reads CASTLWGGGETQYF. The CDR3 nucleotides read TGTGCCAGCACGCTCTGGGGGGGCGGAGAGACCCAGTACTTC.

V and J are TRBV6-2 or TRBV6-3 and TRBJ1-6, with D uncertain. The CDR3 extends over 13 amino acids. In germline, CDR1 is MNHEY, CDR2 SVGEGT. V was trimmed by 5 bases and J by 8 bases, leaving 10 bases between them. DNA of the CDR3: TGTGCCAGCAGTCACCTAGAGGATTCACCCCTCCACTTT. Translation: CASSHLEDSPLHF.

This clonotype was recorded many times. The chain links TRBV2 to TRBJ2-3, with TRBD2 matching over 9 bases. The CDR3 contains 17 residues. After removal of 3 bases from V and 2 bases from J, the junction contained 9 bases not matched to a gene. The germline V gene encodes CDR1 SNHLY and CDR2 FYNNEI. The CDR3: CASSDNPAGGPTDTQYF. CDR3 nucleotide sequence: TGTGCCAGCAGTGACAACCCAGCGGGGGGTCCCACAGATACGCAGTATTTT. Full variable domain (rest looked up from reference TRBV2 and TRBJ2-3): EPEVTQTPSHQVTQMGQEVILRCVPISNHLYFYWYRQILGQKVEFLVSFYNNEISEKSEIFDDQFSVERPDGSNFTLKIRSTKLEDSAMYFCASSDNPAGGPTDTQYFGPGTRLTVL.

This chain joins TRBV15 and TRBJ1-6, with D unresolved. The germline CDR1 and CDR2 sequences are LNHNV and YYDKDF (reference sequence). The V end lost 5 bases, the J end lost 7 bases, and 12 bases lay between the germline ends. The CDR3 is 14 residues long. Here the CDR3 DNA reads TGTGCCACCAGCCCGGCGGCCCGAAATTCACCCCTCCACTTT. This encodes CATSPAARNSPLHF.

This clonotype was seen ten or more times. The chain has TRBV7-2 and TRBJ2-5, with D uncertain. The CDR3 has 14 amino acids. Trimming took off 3 bases at V and 1 base at J, with 9 bases between the two ends. CDR1 is SGHTA, CDR2 FQGNSA, per germline. The CDR3 sequence is CASSLIEIQETQYF. CDR3 nucleotides: TGTGCCAGCAGCTTGATAGAGATCCAAGAGACCCAGTACTTC.

This clonotype was recorded many times. This chain joins TRBV7-3 and TRBJ2-3, with TRBD2 matching over 9 bases. V shed 3 bases and J 2 bases; nucleotides not matched to a gene: 3. The CDR3 runs to 15 residues. Looked up from germline, CDR1 is SGHTA and CDR2 is FQGTGA. The CDR3 protein is CASSFGGGDTDTQYF. CDR3 coding DNA: TGTGCCAGCAGCTTCGGCGGGGGGGACACAGATACGCAGTATTTT.

This clonotype was counted ten times or more. The chain has TRBV9 and TRBJ1-2; the D is unclear. Trimming left V 3 bases short and J 6 bases short, with 15 bases between. Germline loops: CDR1 SGDLS, CDR2 YYNGEE. The CDR3 is 14 residues long. CDR3 DNA: TGTGCCAGCAGCGCCGTACCGGGAAGCGATGGCTACACCTTC. This encodes CASSAVPGSDGYTF.

This chain joins TRBV5-1 and TRBJ2-3, with TRBD2 identical over 16 bases. This CDR3 is built from 17 residues. V trimming: 5 bases; J trimming: 3 bases; junction bases outside the gene matches: 6. The germline V gene has CDR1 SGHRS and CDR2 YFSETQ. CDR3 DNA: TGCGCCAGCAGTCTAGGGACTAGCGGGGGGGCGACAGATACGCAGTATTTT. It is translated as CASSLGTSGGATDTQYF. Based on the CDR3 plus reference TRBV5-1 and TRBJ2-3, the full variable domain is KAGVTQTPRYLIKTRGQQVTLSCSPISGHRSVSWYQQTPGQGLQFLFEYFSETQRNKGNFPGRFSGRQFSNSRSEMNVSTLELGDSALYLCASSLGTSGGATDTQYFGPGTRLTVL.

The rearrangement joins TRBV5-1 to TRBJ2-3; 9 nucleotides agree with TRBD1. Germline V CDR1 and CDR2: SGHRS, YFSETQ. This CDR3 spans 16 amino acids. The V and J ends lost 2 bases and 3 bases, in that order; junction bases with no gene match: 7. The CDR3 region has the DNA TGCGCCAGCAGCTTCGGTGGACAGGGGATTACAGATACGCAGTATTTT. Translation gives CASSFGGQGITDTQYF.

This clonotype was counted many times. The genes are TRBV20-1 and TRBJ1-1; 12 bases match TRBD1. V trimming: 2 bases; J trimming: 1 base; junction bases outside the gene matches: 5. The germline gives CDR1 DFQATT, CDR2 SNEGSKA (reference sequence). This CDR3 has 16 amino acids. The DNA for the CDR3 is TGCAGTGCTAGACCCCTGGGACAGGGGGCGAACACTGAAGCTTTCTTT. Residues: CSARPLGQGANTEAFF.

This clonotype has only a few counts. This sequence joins TRBV3-1 and TRBJ1-1; no reliable D call. Trimming took off 3 bases at V and 3 bases at J, with 8 bases between the two ends. In germline, CDR1 is LGHDT, CDR2 YNNKEL (reference sequence). CDR3 size: 13 residues. CDR3 in amino acids: CASSQVFDTEAFF. DNA of the CDR3: TGTGCCAGCAGCCAGGTCTTCGACACTGAAGCTTTCTTT.

This clonotype has more than one count but fewer than ten. This chain connects TRBV5-1 to TRBJ1-5; D gene ambiguous. V shed 4 bases and J shed 1 base, with 12 bases lying between them. Germline values: CDR1 SGHRS, CDR2 YFSETQ. This CDR3 has 15 residues. CDR3 sequence: CASSLSSGSNQPQHF. CDR3 sequence (DNA): TGCGCCAGCAGCCTAAGCTCAGGCAGCAATCAGCCCCAGCATTTT.

This clonotype appeared many times. The CDR3 nucleotides are TGTGCCAGCAGCTTCTCCGCGGGGGGGCGTGAGACCCAGTACTTC. It is translated as CASSFSAGGRETQYF. The J gene is TRBJ2-5, the V gene TRBV7-6; TRBD2 aligns across 9 bases. The germline CDR1 and CDR2 sequences are SGHVS and FNYEAQ. V shed 3 bases, J shed 5 bases, and the junction held 7 bases outside the gene matches. CDR3 length: 15 residues.

This chain uses TRBV27 with TRBJ1-6, with a possible D match to TRBD1 (6 bases). Germline V gene sequence: CDR1 MNHEY, CDR2 SMNVEV (reference sequence). The CDR3 runs 14 residues. V was shortened by 7 bases and J by 8 bases, with 15 bases between the two germline ends. CDR3 sequence (DNA): TGTGCCAGCAAGAATGTGGGGGCCTATTCACCCCTCCACTTT. This encodes CASKNVGAYSPLHF.

There are a few counts of this clonotype. CDR3 amino acids: CAWSVGGVYNEQFF. The CDR3 DNA reads as TGTGCCTGGAGTGTAGGGGGAGTTTACAATGAGCAGTTCTTC. V is TRBV30 and J is TRBJ2-1; D may be TRBD1 (6 bases). This CDR3 comprises 14 residues. Trimming removed 0 bases from V and 4 bases from J, with 10 bases in between. The germline V gene has CDR1 GTSNPN and CDR2 SVGIG (reference sequence).

CDR3 amino acids: CSARVGRIKGALHF. DNA for the CDR3: TGCAGTGCTAGAGTAGGACGCATTAAAGGAGCCCTCCACTTT. The rearrangement links TRBV20-1 to TRBJ1-6; D not certain. The germline V gene encodes CDR1 DFQATT and CDR2 SNEGSKA (reference sequence). V was shortened by 1 base and J by 14 bases, with 18 bases between the two germline ends. The CDR3 consists of 14 residues.

This clonotype has ten or more counts. Germline and junction disagree at one end, which may indicate a read error. The rearrangement joins TRBV7-8 to TRBJ2-3; no clear D. Germline lookup yields CDR1 SGHVS and CDR2 FQNEAQ. This CDR3 has 14 amino acids. The CDR3 sequence: CASSLGRLTDSQYF. DNA for the CDR3: TGTGCCAGCAGCTTAGGCAGACTCACAGATTCGCAGTATTTT.